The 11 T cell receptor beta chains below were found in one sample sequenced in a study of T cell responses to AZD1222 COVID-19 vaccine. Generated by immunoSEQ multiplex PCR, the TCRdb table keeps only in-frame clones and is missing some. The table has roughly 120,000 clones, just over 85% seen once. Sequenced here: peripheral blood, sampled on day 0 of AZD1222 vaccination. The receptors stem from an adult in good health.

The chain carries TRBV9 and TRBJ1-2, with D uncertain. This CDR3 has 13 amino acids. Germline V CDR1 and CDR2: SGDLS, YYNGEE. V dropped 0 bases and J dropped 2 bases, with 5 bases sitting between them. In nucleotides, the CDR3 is TGTGCCAGCAGCGTAGACAGAAACTATGGCTACACCTTC. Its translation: CASSVDRNYGYTF.

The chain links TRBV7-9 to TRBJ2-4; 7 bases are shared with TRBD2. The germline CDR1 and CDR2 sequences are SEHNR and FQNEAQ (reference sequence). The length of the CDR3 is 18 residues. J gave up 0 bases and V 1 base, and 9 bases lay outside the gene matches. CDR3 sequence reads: CASSLGLAASLAKNIQYF. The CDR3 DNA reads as TGTGCCAGCAGCTTAGGACTAGCCGCTTCTCTAGCCAAAAACATTCAGTACTTC.

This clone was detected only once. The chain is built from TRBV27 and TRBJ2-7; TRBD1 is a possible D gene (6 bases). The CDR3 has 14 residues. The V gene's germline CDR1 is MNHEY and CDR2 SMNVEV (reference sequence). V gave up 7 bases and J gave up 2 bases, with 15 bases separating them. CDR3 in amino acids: CASTADRPPYEQYF. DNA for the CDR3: TGTGCCAGCACTGCGGACAGACCGCCCTACGAGCAGTACTTC.

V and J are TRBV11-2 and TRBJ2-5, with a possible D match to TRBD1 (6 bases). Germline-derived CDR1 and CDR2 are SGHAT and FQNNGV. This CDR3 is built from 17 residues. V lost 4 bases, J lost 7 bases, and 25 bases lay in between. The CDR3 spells CASSSGPGQLEWGTQYF. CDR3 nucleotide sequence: TGTGCCAGCAGCTCAGGCCCCGGACAGTTGGAGTGGGGGACCCAGTACTTC.

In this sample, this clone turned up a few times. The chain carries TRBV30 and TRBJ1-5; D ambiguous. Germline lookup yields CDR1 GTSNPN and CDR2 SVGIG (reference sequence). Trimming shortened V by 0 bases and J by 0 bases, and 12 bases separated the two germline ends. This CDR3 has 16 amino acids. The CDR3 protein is CAWSVPGAYSNQPQHF. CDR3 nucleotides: TGTGCCTGGAGTGTACCGGGAGCTTATAGCAATCAGCCCCAGCATTTT.

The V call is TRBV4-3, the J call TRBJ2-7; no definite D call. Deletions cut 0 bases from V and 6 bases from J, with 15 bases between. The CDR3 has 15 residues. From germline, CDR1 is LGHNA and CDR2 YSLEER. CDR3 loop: CASSQDVSQAVEQYF. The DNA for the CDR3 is TGCGCCAGCAGCCAAGATGTTTCCCAGGCCGTCGAGCAGTACTTC.

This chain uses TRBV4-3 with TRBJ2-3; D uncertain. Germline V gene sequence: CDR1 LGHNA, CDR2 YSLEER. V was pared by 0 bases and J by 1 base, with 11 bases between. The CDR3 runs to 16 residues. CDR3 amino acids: CASSQEGRIRTDTQYF. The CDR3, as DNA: TGCGCCAGCAGCCAAGAGGGCAGGATTCGCACAGATACGCAGTATTTT.

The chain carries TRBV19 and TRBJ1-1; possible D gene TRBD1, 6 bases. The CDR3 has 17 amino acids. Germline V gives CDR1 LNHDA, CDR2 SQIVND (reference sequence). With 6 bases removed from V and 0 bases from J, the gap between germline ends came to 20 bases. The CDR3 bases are TGTGCCAGTAGCCCCTCGGGCGCGGGACAAATGAACACTGAAGCTTTCTTT. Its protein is CASSPSGAGQMNTEAFF.

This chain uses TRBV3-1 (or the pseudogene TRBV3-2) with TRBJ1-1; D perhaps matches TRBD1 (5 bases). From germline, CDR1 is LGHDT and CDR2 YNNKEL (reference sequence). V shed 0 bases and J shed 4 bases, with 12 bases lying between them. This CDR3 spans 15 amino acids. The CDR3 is CASSQEAGLFTEAFF. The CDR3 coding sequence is TGTGCCAGCAGCCAAGAGGCAGGGTTGTTCACTGAAGCTTTCTTT.

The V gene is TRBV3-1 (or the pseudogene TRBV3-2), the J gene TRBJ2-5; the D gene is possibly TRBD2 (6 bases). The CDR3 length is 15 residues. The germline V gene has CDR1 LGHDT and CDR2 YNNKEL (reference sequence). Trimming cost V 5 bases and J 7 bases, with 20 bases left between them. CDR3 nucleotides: TGTGCCAGCAGCTACAAAGGACTACCTATGGGGACCCAGTACTTC. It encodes CASSYKGLPMGTQYF.

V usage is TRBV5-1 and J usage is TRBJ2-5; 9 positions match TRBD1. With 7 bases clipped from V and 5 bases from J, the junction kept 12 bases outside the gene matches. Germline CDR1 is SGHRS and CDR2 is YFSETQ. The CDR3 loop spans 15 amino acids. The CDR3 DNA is TGCGCCAGCCTGACCGGGACAGGGAACACGGAGACCCAGTACTTC. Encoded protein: CASLTGTGNTETQYF.